Shown below are 18 T cell receptor beta chains from a single sample sequenced in a study of blood T cells in healthy people across ages. The second PCR ran about 6 to 12 cycles with a sample-barcoded 5' primer and J-beta primers. TCRdb used MiXCR to reprocess the 5' RACE reads, holding one entry per CDR3 protein. The sample includes about 900,000 distinct CDR3 sequences, around 62% of them seen just once. The sequencing sample was made of blood. These receptors originate from a man aged 30-40 years in good health.

The genes are TRBV12-3 or TRBV12-4 and TRBJ2-7, with TRBD2 matching over 10 bases. CDR3 size: 15 residues. The trim removed 5 bases at V and 4 bases at J, leaving 8 bases unmatched. The CDR3 is CASSNPGTSVYEQYF. CDR3 nucleotides: TGTGCCAGCAGTAACCCCGGGACTAGCGTTTACGAGCAGTACTTC.

The V gene is TRBV10-2, the J gene TRBJ2-5, with D possibly being TRBD1 (6 bases). With the DNA end fitting TRBJ2-7 better, the J assignment may be wrong. Germline V CDR1 and CDR2: WSHSY, SAAADI. The length of the CDR3 is 10 residues. The CDR3, as DNA: TGCGCCAGCACAGGGGTCGAGCAGTACTTC. Residues: CASTGVEQYF.

This chain links TRBV5-6 with TRBJ1-1; tentatively, D is TRBD1 (5 bases). CDR3 length equals 17 residues. V dropped 5 bases and J dropped 1 base, with 21 bases sitting between them. The V gene's germline CDR1 is SGHDT and CDR2 YYEEEE. The CDR3 reads CASRWGTGEASNTEAFF. The CDR3 coding sequence is TGTGCCAGCAGATGGGGTACAGGCGAGGCCTCGAACACTGAAGCTTTCTTT.

This chain connects TRBV29-1 to TRBJ2-1, with 7 bases matching TRBD2. The J segment lost 12 bases and the V segment lost 4 bases, leaving 9 bases of the junction unmatched. The CDR3 sequence is 12 residues long. The V gene's germline CDR1 is SQVTM and CDR2 ANQGSEA. CDR3 coding DNA: TGCAGCGTTGCCGGGTTAGCGGGTGCGCAGTTCTTC. Amino acid sequence: CSVAGLAGAQFF.

The chain uses TRBV28 and TRBJ2-7, with TRBD2 matching over 8 bases. V lost 4 bases to trimming and J lost 2 bases; unmatched junction nucleotides: 7. This CDR3 spans 15 amino acids. The germline V gene encodes CDR1 MDHEN and CDR2 SYDVKM. CDR3: CASSSPGAGAYEQYF. The CDR3, as DNA: TGTGCCAGCAGTTCCCCAGGAGCGGGGGCCTACGAGCAGTACTTC.

This clonotype was observed a handful of times. The chain carries TRBV6-2 or TRBV6-3 and TRBJ2-6; D remains ambiguous. The V end lost 6 bases, the J end lost 3 bases, and 12 bases lay between the germline ends. The CDR3 extends over 15 amino acids. The germline V gene has CDR1 MNHEY and CDR2 SVGEGT. The CDR3 region has the DNA TGTGCCAGCAGCCAACCACGGAATGGGGCCAACGTCCTGACTTTC. This codes for CASSQPRNGANVLTF.

This clonotype was detected a few times. This CDR3 reads CASSLWVAVDQPQHF. The CDR3 nucleotides are TGTGCCAGCAGCTTATGGGTCGCTGTAGATCAGCCCCAGCATTTT. V gene TRBV7-2 combines with J gene TRBJ1-5; D remains unclear. The CDR3 covers 15 residues. CDR1 and CDR2 from the germline V gene are SGHTA and FQGNSA. Trimming pared 2 bases from V and 5 bases from J, leaving 13 bases between.

The table lists this clonotype with a few counts. V usage is TRBV29-1 and J usage is TRBJ2-7; D might be TRBD1 or TRBD2, each matching 5 bases. The CDR3 loop spans 13 amino acids. The V and J ends lost 3 bases and 6 bases respectively, with 15 bases between them. Germline CDR1 SQVTM, CDR2 ANQGSEA. The CDR3, as DNA: TGCAGCGTTGAGGGTCGTCAGGGACGCGAGCAGTACTTC. Its protein is CSVEGRQGREQYF.

This sequence joins TRBV3-1 and TRBJ2-2, with D tentatively TRBD1 (6 bases). Germline V gene lookup returns CDR1 LGHDT and CDR2 YNNKEL (reference sequence). V was clipped by 4 bases and J by 5 bases, with 14 bases between them. The CDR3 runs 15 residues. CDR3 nucleotides: TGTGCCAGCAGCCTTCAGGGGCGCAGAACCGGGGAGCTGTTTTTT. Translation gives CASSLQGRRTGELFF. Drawing the rest from reference TRBV3-1 and TRBJ2-2, the complete variable domain is DTAVSQTPKYLVTQMGNDKSIKCEQNLGHDTMYWYKQDSKKFLKIMFSYNNKELIINETVPNRFSPKSPDKAHLNLHINSLELGDSAVYFCASSLQGRRTGELFFGEGSRLTVL.

Turning to this clonotype: One end of the junction fails to match germline, which may point to a read error. V usage is TRBV6-2 or TRBV6-3 and J usage is TRBJ1-1; 7 bases line up with TRBD1. Per germline, CDR1 MNHEY and CDR2 SVGEGT. This CDR3 region has 15 residues. As DNA, the CDR3 is TGTGCCAGCAGTTACGCCGGGACAGTGAAGACTGAAGCTTTCTTT. Its translation is CASSYAGTVKTEAFF.

This chain links TRBV20-1 with TRBJ2-1, with D perhaps matching TRBD1 or TRBD2 (6 bases each). Between the trimmed V and J ends, which lost 6 bases and 6 bases, there was a span of 15 bases. Per the germline V gene, CDR1 is DFQATT and CDR2 is SNEGSKA (reference sequence). The CDR3 covers 13 residues. The CDR3 bases are TGCAGTGCGGTACAGGGAGGTATCAATGAGCAGTTCTTC. It specifies CSAVQGGINEQFF.

This clonotype was recorded at least ten times. The chain employs TRBV5-1 and TRBJ1-2; the D gene is possibly TRBD1 (6 bases). The germline gives CDR1 SGHRS, CDR2 YFSETQ. Trimming took off 2 bases at V and 8 bases at J, with 16 bases between the two ends. The CDR3 covers 14 residues. CDR3 region: CASSFEGDAIGYTF. The CDR3 DNA is TGCGCCAGCAGCTTTGAGGGGGACGCGATCGGCTACACCTTC.

V is TRBV19 and J is TRBJ2-1; TRBD1 agrees at 12 bases. The CDR3 covers 13 residues. Per germline, CDR1 LNHDA and CDR2 SQIVND (reference sequence). V gave up 7 bases and J gave up 9 bases; unmatched junction bases: 4. CDR3 nucleotide sequence: TGTGCCAGTACGGGACAGGGGGCTAGTGAGCAGTTCTTC. Translation gives CASTGQGASEQFF.

This chain joins TRBV6-5 and TRBJ2-4; 8 nucleotides align to TRBD1. The J call may be in error: the DNA end matches TRBJ2-5 better. Germline V gene lookup returns CDR1 MNHEY and CDR2 SVGAGI. The CDR3 consists of 14 residues. This CDR3 is CASREDRVRETQYF. Written as DNA, the CDR3 is TGTGCCAGCAGGGAGGACAGGGTGAGGGAGACCCAGTACTTC.

This clonotype was seen more than once but under ten times. The J gene is TRBJ2-7, the V gene TRBV4-2; the match to TRBD2 covers 15 bases. Germline CDR1 is LGHNA and CDR2 is YNFKEQ. The CDR3 sequence is 18 residues long. The V segment lost 0 bases and the J segment 4 bases; nucleotides outside the gene matches: 7. In DNA form, the CDR3 reads TGTGCCAGCAGCCAAGATGGGACTAGCGGGGGGAGACCTTACGAGCAGTACTTC. Protein product: CASSQDGTSGGRPYEQYF.

This clonotype was seen a handful of times. The chain uses TRBV6-5 and TRBJ2-1; possibly TRBD1 for D (6 bases). Germline V gives CDR1 MNHEY, CDR2 SVGAGI. V was cut by 7 bases and J by 4 bases, with 14 bases left in between. This CDR3 contains 14 residues. The CDR3 reads CASNPGDTYNEQFF. CDR3 DNA: TGTGCCAGCAACCCCGGGGACACTTACAATGAGCAGTTCTTC.

This clonotype was detected only a few times. The gene calls are TRBV20-1 and TRBJ2-4, with 10 bases aligning to TRBD1. The end of the DNA aligns better with TRBJ2-7, so the J call may be wrong. Germline V gene lookup returns CDR1 DFQATT and CDR2 SNEGSKA (reference sequence). The CDR3 consists of 14 residues. The CDR3 sequence: CSARGTGGSYEQYF. In DNA form, the CDR3 reads TGCAGTGCTAGAGGGACAGGGGGTTCCTACGAGCAGTACTTC.

The chain is built from TRBV20-1 and TRBJ1-2; D not certain. V was trimmed by 6 bases and J by 1 base, leaving 12 bases between them. CDR1 is DFQATT and CDR2 is SNEGSKA in the germline V gene (reference sequence). The CDR3 consists of 13 residues. The CDR3 protein is CSAPGGYNYGYTF. The CDR3 nucleotides are TGCAGTGCCCCGGGAGGGTATAACTATGGCTACACCTTC.